This TCR beta chain appears in the sequencing data of a study of T cells in Graves' hyperthyroidism and ophthalmopathy. Study-wide results and limits: Ophthalmopathy was distinguished from stable hyperthyroidism by 13 V-J signatures. Among thyroid clonotypes expanded above 0.001, most also appeared in blood. Onset of ophthalmopathy came a median approximately 6.8 months after the model predicted it.

A patient was excluded if there was uncontrolled infection, other autoimmune disease, pregnancy or lactation. Concerning this clonotype itself: Its antigen is not identified. A much larger clone differs from this one at a single base, so this may be a read error.

RNA transcripts provided the source from which TCR beta CDR3 regions were amplified. HTBI primers were used for first-round RT-PCR of the TCR CDR3. MiXCR was run by TCRdb on the multiplex PCR reads, yielding one entry per CDR3 protein. The table lists 600,000 to 700,000 distinct CDR3 sequences, just under 45% of them singletons. The sample consisted of peripheral blood or thyroid tissue (not recorded which). This receptor was taken from an adult man with Graves' disease, either hyperthyroidism or ophthalmopathy (not recorded which).

Here the CDR3 DNA reads TGTGCCAGCAGTTTACGTCGGGGAAACACCATATATTTT. It yields the protein CASSLRRGNTIYF. The chain recombines TRBV2 with TRBJ1-3, with D unclear. Per the germline V gene, CDR1 is SNHLY and CDR2 is FYNNEI. This CDR3 has 13 amino acids. V dropped 5 bases and J dropped 4 bases, with 9 bases sitting between them. The full variable domain, completed using reference TRBV2 and TRBJ1-3, is EPEVTQTPSHQVTQMGQEVILRCVPISNHLYFYWYRQILGQKVEFLVSFYNNEISEKSEIFDDQFSVERPDGSNFTLKIRSTKLEDSAMYFCASSLRRGNTIYFGEGSWLTVV.